The 2 T cell receptor beta chains in this list originate from one sample, sequenced in a study of T cells in localized non-small cell lung cancer. Sequencing used immunoSEQ multiplex PCR; TCRdb keeps in-frame clones, though not all of them. The sample has approximately 2,000 clones, roughly 20% seen once. Source: normal lung tissue next to the tumor, taken before any cancer treatment. The receptors derive from a woman aged 35 to 69 with stage I lung adenocarcinoma.

Relative to its sample, this clone is medium-sized. The chain uses TRBV6-8 and TRBJ1-1; tentatively, D is TRBD1 (5 bases). V was clipped by 2 bases and J by 5 bases, with 12 bases between them. The V gene's germline CDR1 is MNHGY and CDR2 SAAAGT. This CDR3 contains 14 residues. The CDR3 is CASSYVGKGTEAFF. The CDR3, as DNA: TGTGCCAGCAGTTACGTGGGGAAGGGGACTGAAGCTTTCTTT.

Only a few counts were recorded for this clone. The chain links TRBV7-6 to TRBJ2-3, with 11 positions matching TRBD2. Germline trimming cut 3 bases from V and 1 base from J; bases unmatched to any gene: 3. CDR3 size: 16 residues. The germline V gene encodes CDR1 SGHVS and CDR2 FNYEAQ. CDR3 coding DNA: TGTGCCAGCAGCTTTCTTAGCGGGGGGGGCACAGATACGCAGTATTTT. As protein: CASSFLSGGGTDTQYF. Variable domain in full (rest from reference TRBV7-6 and TRBJ2-3): GAGVSQSPRYKVTKRGQDVALRCDPISGHVSLYWYRQALGQGPEFLTYFNYEAQQDKSGLPNDRFSAERPEGSISTLTIQRTEQRDSAMYRCASSFLSGGGTDTQYFGPGTRLTVL.